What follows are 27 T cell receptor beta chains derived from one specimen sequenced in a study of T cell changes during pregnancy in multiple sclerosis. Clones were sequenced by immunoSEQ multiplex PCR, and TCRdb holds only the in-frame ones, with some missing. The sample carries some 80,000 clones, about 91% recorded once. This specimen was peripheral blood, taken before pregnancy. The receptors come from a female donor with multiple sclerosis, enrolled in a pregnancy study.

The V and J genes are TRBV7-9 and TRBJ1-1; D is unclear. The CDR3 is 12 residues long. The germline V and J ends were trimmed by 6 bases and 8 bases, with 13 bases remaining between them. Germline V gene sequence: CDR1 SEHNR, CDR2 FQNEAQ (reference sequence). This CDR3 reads CASSWGEAEAFF. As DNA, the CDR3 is TGTGCCAGCAGTTGGGGAGAGGCGGAAGCTTTCTTT.

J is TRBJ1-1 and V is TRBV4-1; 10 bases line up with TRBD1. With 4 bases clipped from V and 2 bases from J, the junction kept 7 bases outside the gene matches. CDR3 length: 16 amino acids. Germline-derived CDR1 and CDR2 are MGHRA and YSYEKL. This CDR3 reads CASSPGDRGGNTEAFF. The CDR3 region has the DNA TGCGCCAGCAGCCCAGGGGACAGGGGAGGAAACACTGAAGCTTTCTTT.

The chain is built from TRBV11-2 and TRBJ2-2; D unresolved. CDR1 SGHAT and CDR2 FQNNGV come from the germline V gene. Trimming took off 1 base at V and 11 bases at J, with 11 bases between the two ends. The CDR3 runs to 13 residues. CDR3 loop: CASSLGRQGELFF. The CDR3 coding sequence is TGTGCCAGCAGCTTAGGCCGACAAGGCGAGCTGTTTTTT.

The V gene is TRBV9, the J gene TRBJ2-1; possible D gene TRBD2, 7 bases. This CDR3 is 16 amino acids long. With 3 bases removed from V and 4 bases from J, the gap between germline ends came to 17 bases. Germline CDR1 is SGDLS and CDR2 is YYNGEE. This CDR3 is CASSAHTGRDYNEQFF. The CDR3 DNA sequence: TGTGCCAGCAGCGCGCATACAGGGAGGGATTACAATGAGCAGTTCTTC.

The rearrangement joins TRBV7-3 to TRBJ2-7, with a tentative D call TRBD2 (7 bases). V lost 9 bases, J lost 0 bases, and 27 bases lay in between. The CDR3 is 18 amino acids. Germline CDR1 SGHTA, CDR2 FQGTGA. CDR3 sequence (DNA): TGTGCCAGACCAGCCGGGAGGTCGAACGGGGGCCACTCCTACGAGCAGTACTTC. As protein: CARPAGRSNGGHSYEQYF.

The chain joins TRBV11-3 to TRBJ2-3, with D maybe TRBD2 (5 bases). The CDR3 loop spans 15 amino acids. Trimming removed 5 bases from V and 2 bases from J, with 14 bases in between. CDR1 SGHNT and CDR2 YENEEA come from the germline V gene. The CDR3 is CASSRTGVVTDTQYF. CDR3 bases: TGTGCCAGCAGCCGGACCGGGGTGGTCACAGATACGCAGTATTTT.

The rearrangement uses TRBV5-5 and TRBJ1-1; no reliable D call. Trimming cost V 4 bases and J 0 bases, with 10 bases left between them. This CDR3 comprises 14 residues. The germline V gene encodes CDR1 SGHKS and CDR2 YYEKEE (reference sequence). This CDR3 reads CASSARQLNTEAFF. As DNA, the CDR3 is TGTGCCAGCAGCGCGAGGCAGTTGAACACTGAAGCTTTCTTT.

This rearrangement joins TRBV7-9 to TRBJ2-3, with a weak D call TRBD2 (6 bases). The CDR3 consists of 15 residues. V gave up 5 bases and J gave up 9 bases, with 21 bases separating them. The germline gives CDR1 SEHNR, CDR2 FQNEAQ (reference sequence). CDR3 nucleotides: TGTGCCAGCAGCACCGAGCTCGGGACTGCCCGAACGCAGTATTTT. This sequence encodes CASSTELGTARTQYF.

CDR3 in DNA: TGTGCCAGCAGTCACGGGACTAGCAAAGCCCCAGATACGCAGTATTTT. Encoded protein: CASSHGTSKAPDTQYF. The gene calls are TRBV6-6 and TRBJ2-3; 9 bases are a match to TRBD2. Germline V gives CDR1 MNHNY, CDR2 SVGAGI (reference sequence). V shed 5 bases and J 4 bases; nucleotides not matched to a gene: 10. The CDR3 has 16 amino acids.

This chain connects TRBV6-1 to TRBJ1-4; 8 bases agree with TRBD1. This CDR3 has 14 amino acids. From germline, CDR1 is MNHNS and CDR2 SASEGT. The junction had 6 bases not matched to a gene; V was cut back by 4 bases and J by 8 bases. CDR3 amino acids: CASSGTGLGEKLFF. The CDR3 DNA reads TGTGCCAGCAGTGGGACAGGGCTTGGGGAAAAACTGTTTTTT.

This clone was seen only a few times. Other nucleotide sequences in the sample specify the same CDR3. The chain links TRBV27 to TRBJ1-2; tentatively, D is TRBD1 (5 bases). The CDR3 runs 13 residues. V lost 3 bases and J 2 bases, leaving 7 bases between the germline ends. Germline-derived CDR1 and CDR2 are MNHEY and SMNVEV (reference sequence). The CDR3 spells CASSLGQNYGYTF. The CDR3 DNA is TGTGCCAGCAGTTTGGGGCAGAACTATGGCTACACCTTC.

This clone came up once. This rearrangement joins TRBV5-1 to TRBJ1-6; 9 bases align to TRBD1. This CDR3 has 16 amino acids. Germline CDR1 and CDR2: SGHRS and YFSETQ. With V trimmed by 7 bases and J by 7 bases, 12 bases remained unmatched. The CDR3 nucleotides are TGCGCCAGCTCCGGACTCCAACAGGGGGCGAATTCACCCCTCCACTTT. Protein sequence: CASSGLQQGANSPLHF.

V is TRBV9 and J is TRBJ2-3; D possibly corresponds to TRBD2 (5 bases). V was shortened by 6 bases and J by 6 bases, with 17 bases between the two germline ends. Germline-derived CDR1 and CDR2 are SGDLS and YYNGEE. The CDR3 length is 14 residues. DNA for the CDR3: TGTGCCAGCACCCCCCTACCCGGCGGGGATACGCAGTATTTT. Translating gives CASTPLPGGDTQYF.

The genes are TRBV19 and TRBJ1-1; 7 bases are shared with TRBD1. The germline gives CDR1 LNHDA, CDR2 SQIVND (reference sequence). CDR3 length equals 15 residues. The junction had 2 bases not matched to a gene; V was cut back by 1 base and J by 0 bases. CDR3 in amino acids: CASSIVTGMNTEAFF. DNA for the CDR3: TGTGCCAGTAGTATAGTGACAGGGATGAACACTGAAGCTTTCTTT.

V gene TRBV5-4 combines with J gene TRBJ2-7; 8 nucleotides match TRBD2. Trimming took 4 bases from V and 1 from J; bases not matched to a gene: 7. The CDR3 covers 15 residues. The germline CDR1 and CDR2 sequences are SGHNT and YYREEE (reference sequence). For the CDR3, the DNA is TGTGCCAGCAGCCCCGCGAAGCGGGGGTCCTACGAGCAGTACTTC. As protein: CASSPAKRGSYEQYF.

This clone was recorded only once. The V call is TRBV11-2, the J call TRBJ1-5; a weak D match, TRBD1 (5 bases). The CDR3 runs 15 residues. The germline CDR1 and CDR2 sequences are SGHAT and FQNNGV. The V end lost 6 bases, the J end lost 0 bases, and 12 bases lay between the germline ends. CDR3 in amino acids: CASSRGYGSNQPQHF. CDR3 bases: TGTGCCAGCAGTCGGGGGTATGGTAGCAATCAGCCCCAGCATTTT.

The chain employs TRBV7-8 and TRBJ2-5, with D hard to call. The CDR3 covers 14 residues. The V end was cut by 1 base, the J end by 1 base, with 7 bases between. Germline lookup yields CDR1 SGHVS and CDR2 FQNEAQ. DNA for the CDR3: TGTGCCAGCAGCTTAGAACCAGGCCAAGAGACCCAGTACTTC. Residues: CASSLEPGQETQYF.

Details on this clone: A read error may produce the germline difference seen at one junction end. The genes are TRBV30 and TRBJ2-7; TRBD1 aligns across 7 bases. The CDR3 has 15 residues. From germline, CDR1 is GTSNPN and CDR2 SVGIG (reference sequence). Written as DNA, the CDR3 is TGTGCCTGGAGCCCCTCGCCCGGGACAGAACACGAGCAGTGCTTC. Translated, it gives CAWSPSPGTEHEQCF.

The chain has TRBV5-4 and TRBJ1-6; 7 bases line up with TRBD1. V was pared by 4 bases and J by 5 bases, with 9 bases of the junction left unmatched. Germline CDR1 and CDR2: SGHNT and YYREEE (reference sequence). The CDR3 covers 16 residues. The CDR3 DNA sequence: TGTGCCAGCAGCCTCGACAGGGTTGGGAATAATTCACCCCTCCACTTT. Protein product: CASSLDRVGNNSPLHF.

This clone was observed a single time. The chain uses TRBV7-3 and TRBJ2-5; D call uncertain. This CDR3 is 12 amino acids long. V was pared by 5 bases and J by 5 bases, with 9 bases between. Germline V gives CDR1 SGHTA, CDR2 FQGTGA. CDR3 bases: TGTGCCAGCAGCCCTATCGGGGAGACCCAGTACTTC. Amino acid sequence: CASSPIGETQYF.

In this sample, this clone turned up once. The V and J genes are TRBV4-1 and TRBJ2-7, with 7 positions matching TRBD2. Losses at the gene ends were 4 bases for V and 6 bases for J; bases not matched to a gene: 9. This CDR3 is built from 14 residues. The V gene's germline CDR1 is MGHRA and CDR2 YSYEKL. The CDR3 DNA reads TGCGCCAGCAGCCCAGTTTTGAGCGGGGCCGAGCAGTACTTC. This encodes CASSPVLSGAEQYF.

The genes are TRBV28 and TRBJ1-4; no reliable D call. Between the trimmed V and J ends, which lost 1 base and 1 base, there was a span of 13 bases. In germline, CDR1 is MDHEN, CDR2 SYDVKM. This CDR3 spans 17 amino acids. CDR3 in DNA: TGTGCCAGCAGTTTATCGGTACAGTTCGTAACTAATGAAAAACTGTTTTTT. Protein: CASSLSVQFVTNEKLFF.

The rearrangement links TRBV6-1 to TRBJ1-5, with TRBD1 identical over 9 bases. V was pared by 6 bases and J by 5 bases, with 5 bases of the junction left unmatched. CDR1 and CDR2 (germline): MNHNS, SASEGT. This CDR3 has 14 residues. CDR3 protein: CASSQTGGDQPQHF. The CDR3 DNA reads TGTGCCAGCAGCCAAACAGGGGGCGATCAGCCCCAGCATTTT.

CDR3 sequence: CASSIVAVGGKETQYF. CDR3 coding DNA: TGTGCCAGTAGTATCGTAGCGGTGGGGGGGAAAGAGACCCAGTACTTC. This chain connects TRBV19 to TRBJ2-5, with 7 bases that match TRBD2. The CDR3 consists of 16 residues. The germline CDR1 and CDR2 sequences are LNHDA and SQIVND (reference sequence). The trim removed 3 bases at V and 3 bases at J, leaving 10 bases unmatched.

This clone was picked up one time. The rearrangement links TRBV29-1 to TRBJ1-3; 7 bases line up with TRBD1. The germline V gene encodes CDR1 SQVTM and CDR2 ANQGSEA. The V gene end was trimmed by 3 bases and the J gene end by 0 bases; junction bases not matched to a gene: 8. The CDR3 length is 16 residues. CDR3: CSVDAGTEGSGNTIYF. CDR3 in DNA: TGCAGCGTTGACGCTGGGACAGAGGGCTCTGGAAACACCATATATTTT.

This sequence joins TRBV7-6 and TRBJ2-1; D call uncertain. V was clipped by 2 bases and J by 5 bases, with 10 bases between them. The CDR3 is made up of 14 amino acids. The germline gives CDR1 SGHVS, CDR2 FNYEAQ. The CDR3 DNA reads TGTGCCAGCAGCTTAACGAACAGAAACAATGAGCAGTTCTTC. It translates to CASSLTNRNNEQFF.

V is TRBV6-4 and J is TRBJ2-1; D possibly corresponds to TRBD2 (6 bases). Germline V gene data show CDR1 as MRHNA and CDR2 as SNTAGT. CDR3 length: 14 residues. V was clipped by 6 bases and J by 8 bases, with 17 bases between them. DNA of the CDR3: TGTGCCAGCAGCCCCACGGGAGCGGGCGATGAGCAGTTCTTC. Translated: CASSPTGAGDEQFF.